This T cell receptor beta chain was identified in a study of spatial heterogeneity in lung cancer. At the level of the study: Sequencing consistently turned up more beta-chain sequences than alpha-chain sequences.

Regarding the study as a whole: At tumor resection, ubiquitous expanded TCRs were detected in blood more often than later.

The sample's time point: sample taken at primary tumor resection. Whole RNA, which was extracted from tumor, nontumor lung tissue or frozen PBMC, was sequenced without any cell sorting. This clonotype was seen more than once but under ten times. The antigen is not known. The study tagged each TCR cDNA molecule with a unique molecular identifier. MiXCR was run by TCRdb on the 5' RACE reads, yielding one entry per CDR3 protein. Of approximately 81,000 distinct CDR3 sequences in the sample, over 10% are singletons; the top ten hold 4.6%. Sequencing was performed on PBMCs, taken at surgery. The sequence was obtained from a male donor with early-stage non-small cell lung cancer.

The CDR3 spells CASSSLSGRAGETQYF. The CDR3 DNA is TGTGCCAGCAGCTCCCTTTCGGGGAGGGCCGGGGAGACCCAGTACTTC. This sequence joins TRBV7-2 and TRBJ2-5, with 7 bases identical to TRBD2. This CDR3 is built from 16 residues. The V gene end was trimmed by 4 bases and the J gene end by 5 bases; junction bases not matched to a gene: 13. The germline V gene encodes CDR1 SGHTA and CDR2 FQGNSA.